This T cell receptor beta chain was recovered during a study of CD8+CD57+ T cells in acquired aplastic anemia. Regarding the study as a whole: In CD8+ cells, Simpson's diversity showed no significant difference between patients and controls. Sharing between patients and controls was observed for twenty-nine CD8+ CDR3 sequences.

The germline V and J ends were trimmed by 3 bases and 5 bases, with 13 bases remaining between them. The CDR3 covers 14 residues. The germline CDR1 and CDR2 sequences are MGHDK and SYGVNS. Those patients picked for sequencing had displayed CD8+CD57+ cell expansion on flow cytometry. All patients had severe acquired aplastic anemia. None of the patients had been given any therapy when their blood was sampled. The study profiled TCR beta VDJ and CDR3 using genomic DNA as template. A single record per CDR3 protein comes from TCRdb applying MiXCR to the reads. The sample has about 58,000 distinct CDR3 sequences; approximately 50% are singletons. With respect to this clonotype: What it recognizes is unknown.

This rearrangement joins TRBV25-1 to TRBJ2-5; the D gene is possibly TRBD2 (6 bases). The sequence was obtained from a human donor with aplastic anemia. Sequencing was done on a sample of sorted CD4+, CD8+, or CD8+CD57+ T cells (not recorded which) from PBMCs. CDR3 coding DNA: TGTGCCAGCAGTGAGGAGGGGTTTTGGGAGACCCAGTACTTC. It is translated as CASSEEGFWETQYF.